This T cell receptor beta chain was sequenced during a study of resident and recirculating memory T cells in vitiligo. For the study at large: Each patient gave two lesional and two nonlesional epidermal shave biopsies, plus PBMCs. General observations from the study: Sequences differed between biopsy sites and patients, suggesting private specificity. Clonality differed among vitiligo lesions, with no unique dominant clone.

Germline CDR1 reads MNHEY; CDR2 reads SMNVEV (reference sequence). Germline trimming cut 5 bases from V and 6 bases from J; bases unmatched to any gene: 12. CDR3 size: 16 residues. Generated by immunoSEQ multiplex PCR, the TCRdb table keeps only in-frame clones and is missing some. Here the sample spans around 78,000 clones, roughly 94% being singletons. To note about this clone: Its antigen remains unknown.

The sample was blood. This receptor was identified in a male donor with vitiligo. V gene TRBV27 combines with J gene TRBJ2-7; TRBD2 matches 11 bases. The CDR3 is CASSHPTSGNGGEQYF. The DNA of the CDR3 is TGTGCCAGCAGTCACCCGACTAGCGGGAATGGGGGCGAGCAGTACTTC.